Each of the 21 T cell receptor beta chains below was sequenced from the same sample in a study of identical twins. TCRdb analysed the 5' RACE reads with MiXCR anew, one entry per CDR3 protein. This sample yields 1.5 million to 2 million distinct CDR3 sequences, of which about 32% are seen a single time; approximately 0.29% belongs to the top ten. The sequenced material came from cord blood. These receptors were collected from a newborn girl in good health.

CDR3 nucleotides: TGCGCCAGCAGCTTATGGGACATAAACTATGGCTACACCTTC. As protein: CASSLWDINYGYTF. The chain has TRBV5-1 and TRBJ1-2, with D perhaps matching TRBD1 (6 bases). Trimming removed 2 bases at V and 2 bases at J, with 10 bases between. The CDR3 has 14 amino acids. Germline CDR1 SGHRS, CDR2 YFSETQ.

This clonotype was counted once. This rearrangement joins TRBV18 to TRBJ1-4; TRBD1 agrees at 7 bases. Germline V lookup: CDR1 KGHSH, CDR2 LQKENI. V dropped 2 bases and J dropped 6; count of bases not matched to a gene: 6. The CDR3 extends over 15 amino acids. CDR3 residues: CASSPSQGSDEKLFF. The CDR3 nucleotides read TGTGCCAGCTCACCATCACAGGGGTCAGATGAAAAACTGTTTTTT.

Concerning this clonotype: A much larger clone lies one base from this, so it may be a read error. This chain's CDR3 is CASSLWAGREQYF. The CDR3 DNA reads TGTGCCAGCAGTTTATGGGCCGGGAGGGAGCAGTACTTC. The rearrangement links TRBV28 to TRBJ2-5, with 8 bases aligning to TRBD2. Germline assignment: CDR1 MDHEN and CDR2 SYDVKM. V shed 0 bases and J 11 bases; nucleotides not matched to a gene: 5. This CDR3 contains 13 residues.

The CDR3 here is CASSQDQGRPQYIRLNEQFF. The CDR3 DNA follows: TGTGCCAGCAGCCAAGATCAAGGGAGACCCCAATATATCCGCCTTAATGAGCAGTTCTTC. V and J are TRBV14 and TRBJ2-1; D is possibly TRBD2 (5 bases). The CDR3 covers 20 residues. Germline-derived CDR1 and CDR2 are SGHDN and FVKESK. Deletions cut 0 bases from V and 7 bases from J, with 28 bases between.

This clonotype came up a few times. The chain couples TRBV7-2 to TRBJ2-1; 11 nucleotides line up with TRBD2. Germline V gives CDR1 SGHTA, CDR2 FQGNSA. J gave up 6 bases and V 1 base, and 5 bases lay outside the gene matches. The CDR3 extends over 16 amino acids. The CDR3: CASSLDGTSGVNEQFF. CDR3 DNA sequence: TGTGCCAGCAGCTTAGATGGGACTAGCGGAGTCAATGAGCAGTTCTTC.

The chain links TRBV6-5 to TRBJ2-7, with 9 bases aligning to TRBD2. Losses at the gene ends were 5 bases for V and 7 bases for J; bases not matched to a gene: 9. The CDR3 is 14 residues long. Germline-derived CDR1 and CDR2 are MNHEY and SVGAGI. In nucleotides, the CDR3 is TGTGCCAGCAGTCACGGACTAGCGCAAAATGAGCAGTACTTC. It codes for CASSHGLAQNEQYF.

This clonotype showed up just a few times. This chain joins TRBV7-2 and TRBJ2-5; perhaps TRBD2 as D (7 bases). The CDR3 runs to 14 residues. The V and J ends lost 5 bases and 5 bases respectively, with 15 bases between them. Germline V gene data show CDR1 as SGHTA and CDR2 as FQGNSA. CDR3 nucleotide sequence: TGTGCCAGCAGCAGGGCGGGGGCAGGGGAGACCCAGTACTTC. Its translation: CASSRAGAGETQYF.

The chain recombines TRBV5-1 with TRBJ1-1; 8 nucleotides agree with TRBD1. Germline V gene lookup returns CDR1 SGHRS and CDR2 YFSETQ. With 0 bases clipped from V and 1 base from J, the junction kept 8 bases outside the gene matches. The CDR3 runs 17 residues. The CDR3 region has the DNA TGCGCCAGCAGCTTGGGAGACAGGGGTTGGACGAACACTGAAGCTTTCTTT. Its protein is CASSLGDRGWTNTEAFF.

This chain connects TRBV6-6 to TRBJ2-3, with 12 positions matching TRBD2. V trimming: 4 bases; J trimming: 2 bases; junction bases outside the gene matches: 4. Per the germline V gene, CDR1 is MNHNY and CDR2 is SVGAGI (reference sequence). This CDR3 is built from 16 residues. The CDR3 coding sequence is TGTGCCAGCAGTTGGACTAGCGGGGCTATCACAGATACGCAGTATTTT. It codes for CASSWTSGAITDTQYF.

This clonotype occurred once. Just one base apart from a much larger clone, this may be a read error. The V and J genes are TRBV6-5 and TRBJ2-5; 11 bases align to TRBD2. The V segment lost 5 bases and the J segment 11 bases; nucleotides outside the gene matches: 16. Germline values: CDR1 MNHEY, CDR2 SVGAGI. The CDR3 covers 16 residues. The CDR3 loop is CASSPPGTSGDNEQYF. In DNA form, the CDR3 reads TGTGCCAGCAGTCCGCCCGGGACTAGCGGAGACAATGAGCAGTACTTC.

The genes are TRBV7-2 and TRBJ2-3; a possible D gene is TRBD2 (5 bases). The germline V gene encodes CDR1 SGHTA and CDR2 FQGNSA. The CDR3 spans 17 residues. The ends were cut back, 4 bases at V and 2 bases at J, with 19 bases in the middle. The CDR3 reads CASSSPSSRLATDTQYF. In DNA, the CDR3 is TGTGCCAGCAGCTCTCCTAGCTCCCGCCTAGCCACAGATACGCAGTATTTT.

This rearrangement joins TRBV2 to TRBJ1-2, with no clear D. Germline lookup yields CDR1 SNHLY and CDR2 FYNNEI. V dropped 6 bases and J dropped 8 bases, with 16 bases sitting between them. The CDR3 is made up of 13 amino acids. The CDR3 sequence is CASSDRQVGGYTF. CDR3 DNA: TGTGCCAGCAGCGACCGACAAGTAGGGGGCTACACCTTC.

The CDR3 is CATSDSGQAGANVLTF. The DNA of the CDR3 is TGTGCCACCAGTGATTCAGGGCAGGCTGGGGCCAACGTCCTGACTTTC. This rearrangement joins TRBV24-1 to TRBJ2-6, with TRBD1 as a possible D gene (5 bases). There are 16 residues in the CDR3. Germline-derived CDR1 and CDR2 are KGHDR and SFDVKD. V dropped 2 bases and J dropped 2 bases, with 9 bases sitting between them.

This clonotype was observed a single time. V and J are TRBV6-1 and TRBJ2-5, with D possibly TRBD2 on 5 matching bases. Gene TRBJ2-7 matches the end of the DNA better, so the J call may be wrong. This CDR3 is 12 amino acids long. CDR1 is MNHNS and CDR2 is SASEGT in the germline V gene. The CDR3 protein is CASNHIAREQYF. In DNA, the CDR3 is TGTGCCAGCAACCACATAGCGCGCGAGCAGTACTTC.

This clonotype was observed a handful of times. The rearrangement uses TRBV10-3 and TRBJ2-7, with TRBD2 matching 7 bases. Germline CDR1 reads ENHRY; CDR2 reads SYGVKD. The CDR3 has 12 residues. The junction had 1 base not matched to a gene; V was cut back by 3 bases and J by 5 bases. CDR3 DNA sequence: TGTGCCATCAGTGATGGGAGGGACGAGCAGTACTTC. Translating it yields CAISDGRDEQYF.

This clonotype was counted ten times or more. The DNA for the CDR3 is TGTGCCAGCAGCTTAAGAGGGAGTTACAATGAGCAGTACTTC. Protein sequence: CASSLRGSYNEQYF. The V call is TRBV7-2, the J call TRBJ2-1, with D perhaps TRBD2 (5 bases). The DNA end is a closer match to TRBJ2-7, so the J assignment may be wrong. The length of the CDR3 is 14 residues. CDR1 is SGHTA, CDR2 FQGNSA, per germline.

This clonotype has just a few counts. The chain carries TRBV4-1 and TRBJ2-1; tentatively, D is TRBD2 (5 bases). The germline CDR1 and CDR2 sequences are MGHRA and YSYEKL. V shed 2 bases and J shed 4 bases, with 15 bases lying between them. The CDR3 extends over 16 amino acids. CDR3 nucleotides: TGCGCCAGCAGCCAAAGCATCCTAGCTGGGTACAATGAGCAGTTCTTC. Its translation: CASSQSILAGYNEQFF.

This sequence joins TRBV5-5 and TRBJ1-5; TRBD1 is a possible D gene (5 bases). Trimming took off 2 bases at V and 8 bases at J, with 14 bases between the two ends. The CDR3 runs 14 residues. Germline V gene data show CDR1 as SGHKS and CDR2 as YYEKEE (reference sequence). CDR3 coding DNA: TGTGCCAGCAGCTTAGGAATTACGGGGGAGCCCCAGCATTTT. Translating it yields CASSLGITGEPQHF.

Note on this clonotype: A much larger clonotype is one base distant, so this may be a read error. This CDR3 is CAIGLAGGEGEQFF. The CDR3 nucleotides are TGTGCCATCGGTCTAGCGGGAGGAGAAGGTGAGCAGTTCTTC. The genes are TRBV10-3 and TRBJ2-1, with 11 positions matching TRBD2. The V segment lost 8 bases and the J segment 9 bases; nucleotides outside the gene matches: 9. The CDR3 length is 14 residues. CDR1 and CDR2 from the germline V gene are ENHRY and SYGVKD.

This clonotype was observed a handful of times. This chain links TRBV6-5 with TRBJ2-5; 8 bases fit TRBD2. The CDR3 covers 15 residues. With V trimmed by 4 bases and J by 5 bases, 9 bases remained unmatched. From germline, CDR1 is MNHEY and CDR2 SVGAGI. CDR3 amino acids: CASSSTGTSEETQYF. In DNA form, the CDR3 reads TGTGCCAGCAGTTCCACCGGGACTAGTGAGGAGACCCAGTACTTC.

The chain has TRBV4-1 and TRBJ1-2, with 7 nucleotides matching TRBD1. The CDR3 has 18 amino acids. Germline loops: CDR1 MGHRA, CDR2 YSYEKL. Germline trimming cut 1 base from V and 3 bases from J; bases unmatched to any gene: 14. CDR3 sequence reads: CASSQGRQGTTAYYGYTF. DNA of the CDR3: TGCGCCAGCAGCCAAGGCAGACAGGGAACTACGGCCTACTATGGCTACACCTTC.